This T cell receptor (beta chain) derives from a study of blood T cell repertoires in COVID-19. Study information: Italy, Spain and the United States were the sources of the convalescent and acute COVID-19 samples.

Authors' analysis steps: How many nucleated cells were present was estimated from reference gene primer amplification. The table came from immunoSEQ multiplex PCR; TCRdb's copy has only in-frame clones and leaves some out. The V and J calls and clone size come from that table; D and trimming were worked out from the DNA. Of a few hundred thousand clones listed, approximately 86% are singletons. This CDR3 spans 13 amino acids. With 11 bases clipped from V and 10 bases from J, the junction kept 10 bases outside the gene matches. This clone was picked up one time. The origin of this receptor is a human donor with COVID-19, enrolled during active disease. The donor label of this sample is uncertain. V usage is TRBV12-3 or TRBV12-4 and J usage is TRBJ2-1; TRBD2 matches at 11 bases. The sample comprised peripheral blood. The CDR3 loop is CAVAGGPYEEQFF. DNA of the CDR3: TGTGCCGTAGCGGGAGGGCCTTACGAAGAGCAGTTCTTC.